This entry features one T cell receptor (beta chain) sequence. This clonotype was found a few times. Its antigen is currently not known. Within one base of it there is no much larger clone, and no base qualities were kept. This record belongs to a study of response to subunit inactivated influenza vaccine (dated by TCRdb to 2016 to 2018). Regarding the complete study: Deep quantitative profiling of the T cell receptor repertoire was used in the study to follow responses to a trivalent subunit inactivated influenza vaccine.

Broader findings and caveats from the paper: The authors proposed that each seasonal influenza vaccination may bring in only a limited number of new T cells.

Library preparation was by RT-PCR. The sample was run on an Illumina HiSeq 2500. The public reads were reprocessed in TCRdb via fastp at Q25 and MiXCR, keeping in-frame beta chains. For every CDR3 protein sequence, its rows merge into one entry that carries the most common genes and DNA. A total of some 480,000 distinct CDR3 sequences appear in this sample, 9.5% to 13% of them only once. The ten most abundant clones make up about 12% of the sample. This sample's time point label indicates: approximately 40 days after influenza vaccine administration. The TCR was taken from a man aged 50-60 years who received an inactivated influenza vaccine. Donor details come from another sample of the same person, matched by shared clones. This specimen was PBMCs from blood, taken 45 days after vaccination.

The DNA is as follows: TGCAGCGTTGCAGATGCGTGGAATGAGCAGTTCTTC. Translated, this is CSVADAWNEQFF. Recombination linked TRBV29-1 to TRBJ2-1, with the identity of the D gene unclear. CDR1 SQVTM and CDR2 ANQGSEA are derived from the germline V gene. Trimming removed 4 bases from V and 7 bases from J, leaving 11 bases between the germline ends. CDR3 length: 12 amino acids, cysteine to phenylalanine. The kept DNA is CDR3 alone, 36 bases in frame from the first base.